At least ten counts were recorded for the clone carrying this T cell receptor (beta chain). Its antigen remains unknown. Germline V CDR1 and CDR2: DFQATT, SNEGSKA (reference sequence). The CDR3 sequence is 14 residues long. With 0 bases clipped from V and 4 bases from J, the junction kept 5 bases outside the gene matches. RNA transcripts gave rise to amplified TCR beta CDR3 regions. The primer set for the first-round RT-PCR of the TCR CDR3 was HTBI. TCRdb reanalysed the multiplex PCR reads using MiXCR and keeps one entry per CDR3 protein. The data hold some 550,000 distinct CDR3 sequences, with about a sixth observed a single time. The study based diagnoses on clinical symptoms, serum thyroxine and TRAb, thyroid ultrasound and orbital computed tomography. This sample stems from a study of T cells in Graves' hyperthyroidism and ophthalmopathy. Overall study results and limits: Most clonotypes that expanded in the thyroid above 0.001 also showed up in blood. From stable hyperthyroidism, ophthalmopathy was separated by a 13 V-J model.

Sequencing was carried out using blood. The chain combines TRBV20-1 with TRBJ1-1, with 7 positions matching TRBD1. The receptor was derived from a woman aged 40 to 55 with Graves' ophthalmopathy. The CDR3 region is CSARDSGQVTEAFF. In DNA, the CDR3 is TGCAGTGCTAGAGATAGTGGACAGGTCACTGAAGCTTTCTTT.